This T cell receptor (beta chain) was sequenced in a study of cytomegalovirus exposure and HLA in healthy donors. Study summary: From about 180 million T cells, an earlier analysis saw 90 million to 130 million unique TCR beta sequences.

A remark on this clone: The target antigen is unknown.

The PCR contained 60 Vbeta and 13 Jbeta primers. Clones were read by immunoSEQ multiplex PCR, and TCRdb kept only the in-frame ones, dropping some. This table lists some 110,000 clones. This CDR3 region has 12 residues. V was trimmed by 3 bases and J by 10 bases, leaving 10 bases between them. Germline V gene lookup returns CDR1 MDHEN and CDR2 SYDVKM. Findings and limits, study-wide: Reports indicated that the classifier achieved high specificity and sensitivity in diagnosing cytomegalovirus status. The study listed roughly 160 cytomegalovirus-associated TCR beta chains. It was confirmed in vitro that three of the CMV-associated chains were specific for CMV antigens.

This clonotype originated in a man aged 25 to 45 in good health and CMV-seronegative. The genes are TRBV28 and TRBJ2-1, with D hard to call. Sequencing used PBMCs. CDR3 amino acids: CASSFRAGEQFF. CDR3 DNA sequence: TGTGCCAGCAGTTTTAGAGCAGGAGAGCAGTTCTTC.